What follows are 6 T cell receptor beta chains derived from one specimen sequenced in a study of blood T cell repertoires in COVID-19. TCRdb's copy holds only in-frame clones and misses some; the assay was immunoSEQ multiplex PCR. Of about 150,000 clones listed, 80% to 90% are singletons. Specimen: peripheral blood. These receptors were taken from a woman in her 70s with acute or convalescent COVID-19.

The chain joins TRBV5-6 to TRBJ1-2; perhaps TRBD1 as D (6 bases). CDR3 length equals 13 residues. The V and J ends lost 0 bases and 3 bases respectively, with 6 bases between them. Germline lookup yields CDR1 SGHDT and CDR2 YYEEEE. The CDR3: CASSLDRDYGYTF. The CDR3 DNA reads as TGTGCCAGCAGCTTGGACAGGGACTATGGCTACACCTTC.

The chain links TRBV5-1 to TRBJ1-2, with TRBD1 as a possible D gene (5 bases). Germline CDR1 and CDR2: SGHRS and YFSETQ. V lost 0 bases and J 0 bases, leaving 9 bases between the germline ends. This CDR3 is built from 15 residues. The CDR3 loop is CASSLERQTNYGYTF. For the CDR3, the DNA is TGCGCCAGCAGCTTGGAGAGACAGACTAACTATGGCTACACCTTC.

V gene TRBV29-1 combines with J gene TRBJ2-5; 10 nucleotides line up with TRBD2. The V gene end was trimmed by 5 bases and the J gene end by 5 bases; junction bases not matched to a gene: 5. CDR3 length equals 13 residues. CDR1 is SQVTM and CDR2 is ANQGSEA in the germline V gene. The DNA of the CDR3 is TGCAGCGTTCTAGCGGGGGCGGGGGAGACCCAGTACTTC. Translation: CSVLAGAGETQYF. The variable domain in full, with the rest retrieved from reference TRBV29-1 and TRBJ2-5, is SAVISQKPSRDICQRGTSLTIQCQVDSQVTMMFWYRQQPGQSLTLIATANQGSEATYESGFVIDKFPISRPNLTFSTLTVSNMSPEDSSIYLCSVLAGAGETQYFGPGTRLLVL.

This chain connects TRBV10-3 to TRBJ2-2; D is unclear. Trimming took 8 bases from V and 0 from J, leaving 4 bases between them. The germline gives CDR1 ENHRY, CDR2 SYGVKD. This CDR3 is built from 12 residues. CDR3 sequence reads: CAIAANTGELFF. DNA of the CDR3: TGTGCCATCGCAGCGAACACCGGGGAGCTGTTTTTT.

This chain links TRBV6-6 with TRBJ1-4; TRBD1 matches 9 bases. Trimming at V came to 5 bases and at J to 4 bases, leaving 14 bases not matched to a gene. The CDR3 length is 18 residues. Germline-derived CDR1 and CDR2 are MNHNY and SVGAGI (reference sequence). The CDR3 reads CASSRGQGPRVFNEKLFF. CDR3 DNA sequence: TGTGCCAGCAGTCGAGGACAGGGGCCAAGAGTGTTTAATGAAAAACTGTTTTTT.

This chain joins TRBV10-3 and TRBJ1-2, with D possibly being TRBD1 (6 bases). V lost 0 bases, J lost 3 bases, and 11 bases lay in between. Per germline, CDR1 ENHRY and CDR2 SYGVKD. CDR3 size: 15 residues. The CDR3 here is CAISESGGAHYGYTF. For the CDR3, the DNA is TGTGCCATCAGTGAGTCTGGGGGGGCCCACTATGGCTACACCTTC.